The T cell receptor beta chain under discussion was sequenced for a study of cytomegalovirus exposure and HLA in healthy donors (dated by TCRdb to about 2017). Turning to the overall study: An earlier analysis of approximately 640 of the donors reported 250 to 350 Gb of sequence data and around 110 million unique TCR beta sequences from about 200 million T cells. The T cell repertoires of several hundred subjects were profiled by immunosequencing and related to cytomegalovirus serostatus. Among about 360 genotyped donors of the cohort, an average of roughly 240,000 unique TCR beta nucleotide sequences were sequenced per donor, roughly a sixth of them non-productive. HLA typing included class I and class II loci at four-digit resolution. Donor age, sex, ethnicity and CMV serostatus were collected together with the repertoire data. Roughly 5 DR-DQ haplotypes were handled as single units for association and clustering, since linkage in the cohort was strong. An earlier analysis of 587 of the donors used high-throughput TCR beta sequencing to judge whether each TCR beta V gene segment behaved as functional or pseudogenic. In the later analysis, no new phenotypic data were used to find candidate immune exposures; instead, reliance was placed on TCR beta sequences and their occurrence across donors. A later genetic analysis used genome-wide SNP genotypes for about 65% of the roughly 670 donors, treating that subset as a discovery cohort. To predict cytomegalovirus infection status, the study combined high-throughput TCR immunosequencing, statistical association of individual TCRs with disease status, and machine learning. Typing coverage varied by locus: 629-630 donors for A, B, C, DRB1 and DQB1; about 520 for DQA1; approximately 570 for DPA1; under 490 for DPB1. In a later analysis, previously published TCR beta repertoires from several hundred donors were re-analyzed and high-resolution HLA genotyping was added so that TCR occurrence patterns could be studied. The study aimed to test whether cataloging public T cell receptors could reveal signatures of past pathogen exposure. Among the roughly 400 genotyped donors, around 81% belonged to the genetic ancestry cluster associated with self-reported Caucasian donors. All discovery cohort repertoires had been generated using a single sequencing platform. A separate validation cohort of approximately 120 different subjects was used in addition to the roughly 640-subject first cohort. About 300 gigabases of sequencing data and tens of millions of unique TCR sequences were included in an early release covering 550 to 650 HLA-typed donors. Paper-wide results and their limitations: A cluster of highly shared sequence variants was judged likely to be a technical artifact of the sequencing pipeline. A later analysis found that HLA-associated TCR beta chains were more clonally expanded and had lower generation probabilities than equally common non-associated chains. The earlier analysis of approximately 540 of the donors excluded roughly 16 rarely observed V segments, including chromosome 9 orphons, because counts were too low. In vitro tests confirmed that three of the cytomegalovirus-associated TCR beta chains recognize cytomegalovirus antigens. Because HLA typing was unavailable for some donors at each locus, only the typed subset was used in association tests. Specific HLA alleles were associated with over 15,000 TCR beta sequences at a false discovery rate of 0.05 in a later analysis. Compared with the roughly 670-donor mean, donors in an Asian-associated ancestry cluster had fewer N-insertions in productive TCRs, according to a later genetic analysis. Linkage disequilibrium might explain the correlated functional status among segregating V segments, but an unknown experimental factor could not be excluded. Roughly uniform sequencing depth across donors was assumed in presence/absence analyses, although this assumption may not hold. When HLA alleles, especially DR and DQ, strongly co-occurred, attributing TCR associations to individual alleles was difficult. Several of the top co-occurrence clusters appeared to be linked to parvovirus B19, influenza, CMV and Epstein-Barr virus, according to a later analysis. Cytomegalovirus status was reported to be diagnosed by the classifier with high specificity and sensitivity in both the original and validation cohorts. A further reported finding was that TCR beta sequences accurately predicted the HLA-A and HLA-B alleles for most subjects in the first cohort. A total of 150 to 200 TCR beta chains were listed by the study as associated with cytomegalovirus. In this cohort, only TCR beta chains were sequenced, and detectable features were limited by the absence of alpha or paired-chain data. An association between a missense DCLRE1C variant and V-gene and J-gene trimming of TCR beta chains was found in a later genetic analysis and replicated in an independent cohort. A later analysis found that TCR association rates varied across HLA loci, with DRB1 alleles showing the most associated TCRs and HLA-C alleles the fewest. Most TCR sequences were seen in very few donors, while some public TCRs were found in many individuals. The only immune exposure information available for the cohort was CMV serostatus. The authors suggested that the approach could potentially be extended to other disease states and immunological phenotypes. Some IMGT-functional V segments, including TRBV6-2 and TRBV6-3, could not be distinguished by the 87-base-pair reads and were therefore excluded. An earlier analysis of approximately 500 of the donors showed that most TCR beta V segments appeared in productive rearrangements either about 87% or about 30% of the time, which broadly matched IMGT annotations. According to a later analysis, most CMV-associated TCR beta chains appeared to be HLA-restricted, and the HLA associations seemed to be driven largely by CMV exposure.

In the case of this clone: What antigen it recognizes has not been identified. The sample holds no much larger clone one base away, and base qualities are not on file.

The receptor library was made with the immunoSEQ multiplex PCR assay. The multiplex PCR relied on a mix of 60 forward primers for TCR Vbeta segments and 13 reverse primers for TCR Jbeta segments. Amplification of the CDR3 region of rearranged TCR beta genes was performed with a multiplex PCR assay on genomic DNA. Amplified TCR beta libraries were sequenced as 87-base-pair reads on the Illumina HiSeq System. In the paper's pipeline: A later analysis tallied 70 million to 100 million unique TCR beta chains across the 650 to 750 repertoires, and around 9.9 million of those chains were shared by two or more donors. To remove PCR and sequencing errors, raw reads were error-corrected and collapsed into unique sequences using a nearest-neighbor algorithm that merged closely related sequences. To assign V, D and J gene segments, CDR3 sequences were aligned to IMGT reference sequences. Each retained sequence needed at least a six-nucleotide match to both a V gene segment and a J gene segment. A rearrangement was called productive if the CDR3 had no stop codons and remained in frame with V and J, and every other rearrangement was called non-productive. CDR3 was defined according to IMGT convention as the region running from the second conserved V-encoded cysteine to the conserved J-encoded phenylalanine. Sequences without an unambiguous match to a single V gene segment were excluded from the earlier analysis of 450 to 750 of the donors. In an earlier analysis of approximately 590 of the donors, a V segment was called functional when productive rearrangements were above 56.7%, and segregating when the standard deviation between donors exceeded 5%. A statistical classification framework was developed to diagnose cytomegalovirus status using the catalog of TCR beta chain sequences. A later analysis assigned V and J genes by comparing TCR nucleotide sequences with IMGT/GENE-DB human TR gene sequences. Using the TCRdist pipeline, a later analysis assigned CDR3 sequences along with most-parsimonious VDJ recombination scenarios. In a later analysis, each TCR beta chain was defined by its CDR3 amino acid sequence together with its V-gene family, and reads lacking a unique V-gene family were excluded. As a way to deal with suspected cross-contamination and a sequencing artifact, a later analysis dropped under 600 nucleotide sequences that were highly shared and had low generation probability. In a later analysis, a clonal expansion index for each public chain was calculated from normalized within-repertoire ranks of inferred template counts. In a later analysis, generation probabilities were computed using a VDJ recombination model fitted to out-of-frame rearrangements, and the results were checked against IGoR. Hypergeometric tests were used in a later analysis to score TCR-TCR, TCR-HLA and TCR-CMV co-occurrence, with a repertoire-size bias correction applied to the TCR pairs. In a later analysis, false discovery rates were estimated by permuting HLA or CMV assignments 20 times. In a later analysis, co-occurring TCRs were grouped using DBSCAN, and TCRdist sequence similarity was added for clustering within HLA-allele-positive subsets. Co-occurrence clustering excluded repertoires with fewer than 30,000 or more than 120,000 public chains, plus five with anomalous nucleotide sharing. The clones in this table, taken by TCRdb from immuneACCESS, are in-frame only. Not every clone is retained; where verified, under half of the shortfall comes from an unresolved V gene, and the cause of the rest is unknown. V, J and clone size are taken as reported in that table, and D and trimming were inferred from the DNA itself. Across this sample there are over 150,000 clones, with around four fifths seen only once. Of the sample, roughly 7.5% falls within the top ten clones.

In total, approximately 690 healthy bone marrow donors made up the cohort. All cohort members were sampled while nominally healthy, although unrecorded immune exposures were likely present. The donor was CMV seropositive and was included in the group of approximately 310 seropositive cohort members. A peripheral blood sample was provided by each donor, and peripheral blood mononuclear cells were used for TCR beta sequencing. Genomic DNA was extracted from the blood cell samples with the Qiagen DNeasy Blood Extraction Kit. Deletion took 1 base off V and 1 base off J, with a span of 14 bases between the germline ends. Per the germline V gene, MGHRA is the CDR1 and YSYEKL is the CDR2. There are 17 amino acids in the CDR3, from cysteine to phenylalanine inclusive. Kept here is only the CDR3 DNA, which spans 51 bases and is read in frame from base 1.

The receptor was isolated from a male donor in good health and CMV-seropositive. The chain is assembled from TRBV4-1 and TRBJ1-5; no D gene is confidently identified. Sequences were obtained from PBMCs. The CDR3 is CASSQAPPGWSNQPQHF. In nucleotide form, the sequence is TGCGCCAGCAGCCAAGCCCCCCCGGGATGGAGCAATCAGCCCCAGCATTTT.